This T cell receptor beta chain is from a study of CD8+CD57+ T cells in acquired aplastic anemia (dated 2018 in TCRdb). Regarding the research as a whole: Extracted DNA from sorted CD4+ and CD8+ cells averaged around 3.3 ug, ranging from roughly 0.2 to 30 ug. CD8+CD57+ expansion was defined as a frequency above the mean frequency observed in healthy subjects.

On this clonotype: What antigen it recognizes has not been identified. Its ends do not fully match the called genes, so a read error is possible.

Flow cytometry had shown CD8+CD57+ cell expansion in the patients selected for sequencing. Every patient had a diagnosis of severe acquired aplastic anemia based on International Study of Aplastic Anemia and Agranulocytosis and Camitta criteria. No therapy had been received by the patients at the time of blood sampling. The study deep-sequenced TCR repertoires of sorted CD4+ and CD8+ blood T cells from severe aplastic anemia patients and healthy subjects. Patients were enrolled in the USA under clinicaltrials.gov protocols 00001620, 01623167, 00001397, 00071045, 00081523 and 00961064. Ficoll-Paque density gradient centrifugation was used to isolate peripheral blood mononuclear cells. CD4+ and CD8+ T cells were sorted by FACS or magnetic beads before DNA extraction. The full study reports these points: CD8+ Simpson's diversity did not differ significantly between patients and healthy controls (P=0.060). Twenty-nine CD8+ CDR3 sequences were shared between patients and controls but appeared highly expressed in patients and within their immunodominant clones.

Profiling of TCR beta VDJ combinations and CDR3 sequences used genomic DNA as the template. An Illumina HiSeq 2000 was used for TCR repertoire sequencing. For the original study's pipeline: TRBV/TRBJ rearrangement plots, CDR3 size and DJ length profiles, and Simpson's diversity index were used to assess repertoires. Whichever DNA sequence was most abundant in the deep sequencing data was defined as the immunodominant clone. CDR3 amino acid sequences were screened for sharing across subjects and were compared with published repertoires and the VDJdb database. TCRdb handled the public reads itself, with Q25 trimming in fastp and clone calling in MiXCR, and kept productive beta chains. Identical CDR3 protein sequences are pooled into one entry, listed with their most common genes and DNA. TCRdb, not the original authors, processed these V and J calls. The sample table holds 250,000 to 350,000 distinct CDR3 sequences, of which under 60% were seen once. The ten largest clones take up approximately 1.2% of the sample.

The sequenced material came from sorted CD4+, CD8+, or CD8+CD57+ T cells (not recorded which) from PBMCs. This clonotype was sampled from a human donor with aplastic anemia.

The nucleotides are TGTGCCAGCAGCTTGTCGGCTAGCGGAACCTACAGTGAGCAGTTCTTC. This yields the protein CASSLSASGTYSEQFF. The sequence joins TRBV5-4 to TRBJ2-1; TRBD2 fits 7 bases in the junction. The CDR3 starts with the cysteine, ends with the phenylalanine, and has 16 residues. The entry retains the CDR3 DNA only, 48 bases that are in frame from base 1. Taken from the germline V gene (reference sequence), the CDR1 and CDR2 loops are SGHNT and YYREEE.